This T cell receptor beta chain was sequenced during a study of lymphopenia after photon versus proton radiotherapy. Findings and limits, study-wide: Only patients who died were analyzed for survival; proton advantage is unproven. Larger post-nadir TCR diversity loss correlated inversely with survival in deceased patients.

This CDR3 contains 14 residues. V gave up 1 base and J gave up 1 base, with 5 bases separating them. CDR1 SEHNR and CDR2 FQNEAQ come from the germline V gene (reference sequence). A word on this clone: Its antigen is unidentified. Other DNA sequences from this sample encode an identical CDR3 as well.

Method: immunoSEQ multiplex PCR; TCRdb's copy keeps in-frame clones and lacks some. Of tens of thousands of clones in the sample, about 85% were seen once. The source material was peripheral blood, sampled from a patient treated with photon-based radiotherapy. The chain is built from TRBV7-9 and TRBJ1-5; D is unclear. The clonotype comes from a man aged 40-55 years with gastric cancer. CDR3 bases: TGTGCCAGCAGCTTAGGCCAGAGCAATCAGCCCCAGCATTTT. Its translation: CASSLGQSNQPQHF.